The clone carrying this TCR beta chain was observed many times. The data belong to a study of T cells in Graves' hyperthyroidism and ophthalmopathy. CDR1 MNHEY and CDR2 SMNVEV come from the germline V gene (reference sequence). The germline V and J ends were trimmed by 7 bases and 7 bases, with 14 bases remaining between them. CDR3 length: 12 residues. It was RNA transcripts that yielded the amplified TCR beta CDR3 regions. A first-round RT-PCR of the TCR CDR3 used the HTBI primer set. MiXCR, run by TCRdb on the multiplex PCR reads, gives a single entry per CDR3 protein. This sample has around 430,000 distinct CDR3 sequences, with approximately 15% found just once.

The TCR was taken from a woman aged 25 to 45 with Graves' hyperthyroidism. The specimen was blood. The chain is built from TRBV27 and TRBJ2-7, with D perhaps being TRBD1 or TRBD2 (6 bases each). The CDR3 is CASKTGAVEQYF. DNA for the CDR3: TGTGCCAGCAAGACGGGGGCTGTAGAGCAGTACTTC.